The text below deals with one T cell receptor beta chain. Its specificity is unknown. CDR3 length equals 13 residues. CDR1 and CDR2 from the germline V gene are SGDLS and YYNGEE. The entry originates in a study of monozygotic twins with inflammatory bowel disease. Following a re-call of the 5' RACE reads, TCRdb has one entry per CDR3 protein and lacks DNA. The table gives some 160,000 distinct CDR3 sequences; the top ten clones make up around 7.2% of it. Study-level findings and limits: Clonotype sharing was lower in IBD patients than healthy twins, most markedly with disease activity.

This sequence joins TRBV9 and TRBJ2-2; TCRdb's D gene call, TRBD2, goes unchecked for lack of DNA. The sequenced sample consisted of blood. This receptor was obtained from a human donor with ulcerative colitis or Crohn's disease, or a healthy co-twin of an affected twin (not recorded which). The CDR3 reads CASSVGAGGELFF.